These 23 T cell receptor beta chains were all obtained from the same sample, sequenced in a study of T-cell reconstitution after alpha-beta-depleted transplantation in children. Unique molecular identifiers were incorporated during preparation of the TCRbeta library. TCRdb analysed the PCR reads with MiXCR anew, one entry per CDR3 protein. This sample carries roughly 500,000 distinct CDR3 sequences, roughly a tenth of them seen once, and the ten largest clones take about 2.1%. This specimen consisted of PBMCs, obtained before TCRalphabeta/CD19-depleted stem cell transplant. These receptors were taken from a child aged 2 to 15 with inherited bone marrow failure, due to receive a stem cell transplant.

The genes are TRBV5-3 and TRBJ2-1; tentative D call: TRBD2 (5 bases). TRBV5-3 is assigned to the ORF class and has an uncertain function. This CDR3 has 15 amino acids. V lost 0 bases to trimming and J lost 1 base, with 8 bases between them. The CDR3 DNA reads TGTGCCAGAAGCTTGGTTCGGAGGTCCTACAATGAGCAGTTCTTC. This sequence encodes CARSLVRRSYNEQFF.

This clonotype was recorded many times. The CDR3 nucleotides are TGTGCCAGCAGTGGCCGGGACAGGGTTTTTCCCATTCAGTACTTC. Translation: CASSGRDRVFPIQYF. The chain employs TRBV2 and TRBJ2-4; 9 bases agree with TRBD1. The CDR3 sequence is 15 residues long. V was pared by 4 bases and J by 9 bases, with 10 bases of the junction left unmatched. Germline values: CDR1 SNHLY, CDR2 FYNNEI.

Ten or more counts support this clonotype. The rearrangement links TRBV20-1 to TRBJ2-1, with D possibly being TRBD1 (5 bases). CDR1 and CDR2 from the germline V gene are DFQATT and SNEGSKA (reference sequence). Trimming took 0 bases from V and 4 from J, leaving 13 bases between them. The CDR3 runs 15 residues. The CDR3 coding sequence is TGCAGTGCTAGAGATACCAGGGCCCCATACAATGAGCAGTTCTTC. Translation gives CSARDTRAPYNEQFF.

This clonotype was detected a few times. V is TRBV6-1 and J is TRBJ1-6; D uncertain. The germline V gene has CDR1 MNHNS and CDR2 SASEGT. Trimming took 6 bases from V and 7 from J, leaving 16 bases between them. There are 15 residues in the CDR3. The CDR3 here is CASRQVGRWNSPLHF. DNA for the CDR3: TGTGCCAGCAGGCAGGTTGGGCGGTGGAATTCACCCCTCCACTTT.

The CDR3 sequence is CASSYGTGGQPQHF. CDR3 DNA sequence: TGTGCCAGTAGTTACGGGACAGGGGGTCAGCCCCAGCATTTT. The chain couples TRBV19 to TRBJ1-5, with 11 bases fitting TRBD1. The CDR3 contains 14 residues. V lost 5 bases to trimming and J lost 6 bases; unmatched junction nucleotides: 3. Germline V gene sequence: CDR1 LNHDA, CDR2 SQIVND (reference sequence). Complete variable domain (other parts from reference TRBV19 and TRBJ1-5): DGGITQSPKYLFRKEGQNVTLSCEQNLNHDAMYWYRQDPGQGLRLIYYSQIVNDFQKGDIAEGYSVSREKKESFPLTVTSAQKNPTAFYLCASSYGTGGQPQHFGDGTRLSIL.

The rearrangement joins TRBV29-1 to TRBJ2-7; 8 bases are shared with TRBD1. This CDR3 comprises 13 residues. Germline CDR1 is SQVTM and CDR2 is ANQGSEA. The ends lost 6 bases at V and 4 bases at J; junction bases unmatched: 8. The CDR3 loop is CSVRTGWEYEQYF. The DNA of the CDR3 is TGCAGCGTCCGGACAGGGTGGGAATACGAGCAGTACTTC.

Concerning this clonotype: A much larger clone sits a single nucleotide away, making a read error possible. The chain recombines TRBV6-6 with TRBJ2-1; TRBD2 is a possible D gene (6 bases). Germline values: CDR1 MNHNY, CDR2 SVGAGI (reference sequence). Trimming removed 5 bases from V and 9 bases from J, with 8 bases in between. The CDR3 is 11 amino acids. CDR3 sequence (DNA): TGTGCCAGCAGTCACGGGGGTGAGCAGTTCTTC. This encodes CASSHGGEQFF.

The rearrangement uses TRBV6-2 or TRBV6-3 and TRBJ2-6; D remains ambiguous. CDR1 and CDR2 (germline): MNHEY, SVGEGT. The CDR3 runs to 18 residues. The V gene lost 1 base and the J gene lost 0 bases, with 13 bases spanning the gap. The CDR3, as DNA: TGTGCCAGCAGTTACTACTCGTTGAGGAGCTCTGGGGCCAACGTCCTGACTTTC. Its protein product is CASSYYSLRSSGANVLTF.

Ten or more counts support this clonotype. The chain links TRBV27 to TRBJ1-1, with TRBD1 matching over 7 bases. J gave up 3 bases and V 4 bases, and 8 bases lay outside the gene matches. The CDR3 is made up of 15 amino acids. Germline V gene sequence: CDR1 MNHEY, CDR2 SMNVEV (reference sequence). The CDR3 bases are TGTGCCAGCAGTTACACAGGGGAGGGACACACTGAAGCTTTCTTT. This codes for CASSYTGEGHTEAFF.

This clonotype was observed a handful of times. The chain employs TRBV29-1 and TRBJ2-7, with D unclear. CDR1 is SQVTM and CDR2 is ANQGSEA in the germline V gene. V lost 2 bases and J lost 6, with 20 bases in between. The CDR3 is 15 amino acids. In DNA form, the CDR3 reads TGCAGCGTTGAAAGACGCAACCGTCTTCCTGGCGAGCAGTACTTC. This encodes CSVERRNRLPGEQYF.

This clonotype was seen repeatedly, ten times or more. The V call is TRBV12-3 or TRBV12-4, the J call TRBJ1-5; D unclear. This CDR3 spans 12 amino acids. Trimming cost V 6 bases and J 6 bases, with 9 bases left between them. The CDR3 coding sequence is TGTGCCAGCAGCCAGATGAGTCAGCCCCAGCATTTT. The encoded protein is CASSQMSQPQHF.

J is TRBJ2-7 and V is TRBV6-2 or TRBV6-3, with 10 bases aligning to TRBD2. The CDR3 extends over 16 amino acids. The V and J ends lost 4 bases and 4 bases, in that order; junction bases with no gene match: 10. Germline values: CDR1 MNHEY, CDR2 SVGEGT. CDR3 nucleotide sequence: TGTGCCAGCAGTTTCTTTGGACTAGCGGAGAATTACGAGCAGTACTTC. Residues: CASSFFGLAENYEQYF.

The sample holds a few counts of this clonotype. The rearrangement uses TRBV4-3 and TRBJ2-5; no clear D. The germline V and J ends were trimmed by 4 bases and 4 bases, with 16 bases remaining between them. The germline gives CDR1 LGHNA, CDR2 YSLEER. CDR3 length: 15 amino acids. This CDR3 is CASSPLPGTGETQYF. The CDR3 region has the DNA TGCGCCAGCAGCCCTCTCCCAGGTACGGGAGAGACCCAGTACTTC.

Many counts were recorded for this clonotype. This chain connects TRBV7-2 to TRBJ2-5; no firm D call. Per the germline V gene, CDR1 is SGHTA and CDR2 is FQGNSA. The CDR3 contains 14 residues. The germline V and J ends were trimmed by 8 bases and 4 bases, with 17 bases remaining between them. CDR3 coding DNA: TGTGCCAGCCGCCCGGTGGTGGGCGGAGAGACCCAGTACTTC. Protein sequence: CASRPVVGGETQYF.

V usage is TRBV29-1 and J usage is TRBJ2-1; D is perhaps TRBD2 (5 bases). Per the germline V gene, CDR1 is SQVTM and CDR2 is ANQGSEA. This CDR3 comprises 13 residues. With 0 bases removed from V and 8 bases from J, the gap between germline ends came to 11 bases. The chain's CDR3 is CSVEDTGNHEQFF. CDR3 DNA sequence: TGCAGCGTTGAAGATACGGGAAACCATGAGCAGTTCTTC.

This clonotype has at least ten counts. The V gene is TRBV28, the J gene TRBJ1-5; D gene uncertain. This CDR3 comprises 17 residues. V was shortened by 4 bases and J by 0 bases, with 16 bases between the two germline ends. Germline values: CDR1 MDHEN, CDR2 SYDVKM. The CDR3 is CASSSGLRGFSNQPQHF. In DNA form, the CDR3 reads TGTGCCAGCAGTTCCGGTTTGAGAGGGTTTAGCAATCAGCCCCAGCATTTT. The complete variable domain, with remaining parts taken from reference TRBV28 and TRBJ1-5, reads DVKVTQSSRYLVKRTGEKVFLECVQDMDHENMFWYRQDPGLGLRLIYFSYDVKMKEKGDIPEGYSVSREKKERFSLILESASTNQTSMYLCASSSGLRGFSNQPQHFGDGTRLSIL.

This clonotype appeared many times. V is TRBV7-2 and J is TRBJ2-2; 10 bases fit TRBD2. Germline V lookup: CDR1 SGHTA, CDR2 FQGNSA. The CDR3 loop spans 16 amino acids. The trim removed 7 bases at V and 4 bases at J, leaving 9 bases unmatched. This CDR3 reads CASTRRLAGITGELFF. CDR3 DNA sequence: TGTGCCAGCACCCGGAGACTAGCGGGCATCACCGGGGAGCTGTTTTTT.

This clonotype was recorded many times. The chain uses TRBV4-3 and TRBJ1-5; D is ambiguous. The V and J ends lost 1 base and 0 bases respectively, with 10 bases between them. CDR1 LGHNA and CDR2 YSLEER come from the germline V gene. The CDR3 has 16 residues. The CDR3, as DNA: TGCGCCAGCAGCCAAGCGTTCGCAGTTAGCAATCAGCCCCAGCATTTT. Its translation is CASSQAFAVSNQPQHF.

This clonotype came up a few times. The gene calls are TRBV6-5 and TRBJ2-2, with 10 bases aligning to TRBD1. This CDR3 region has 16 residues. Germline V gene data show CDR1 as MNHEY and CDR2 as SVGAGI. J was trimmed by 4 bases and V by 4 bases; bases with no gene match: 6. CDR3 DNA: TGTGCCAGCAGTTCAGGGGACAGGGGCCGCACCGGGGAGCTGTTTTTT. It specifies CASSSGDRGRTGELFF.

This clonotype was counted only a few times. The J gene is TRBJ2-3, the V gene TRBV12-3 or TRBV12-4; no reliable D call. Deletions cut 1 base from V and 7 bases from J, with 21 bases between. The CDR3 is 17 residues long. As DNA, the CDR3 is TGTGCCAGCAGTTTAGATAGTCGGCCGTCAAGTCCCTATACGCAGTATTTT. Protein product: CASSLDSRPSSPYTQYF.

This clonotype occurred many times. V gene TRBV12-3 or TRBV12-4 combines with J gene TRBJ2-1, with D possibly matching TRBD2 (6 bases). With 7 bases removed from V and 8 bases from J, the gap between germline ends came to 15 bases. The CDR3 spans 13 residues. The CDR3 reads CASISGGVHEQFF. The DNA for the CDR3 is TGTGCCAGCATTTCCGGGGGAGTGCATGAGCAGTTCTTC.

The chain couples TRBV12-3 or TRBV12-4 to TRBJ2-3; 15 nucleotides agree with TRBD2. With 6 bases clipped from V and 7 bases from J, the junction kept 8 bases outside the gene matches. The CDR3 loop spans 16 amino acids. In DNA form, the CDR3 reads TGTGCCAGCAGATCAACCGGGACTAGCGGGAGGTATACGCAGTATTTT. Translation: CASRSTGTSGRYTQYF.

This clonotype was recorded at least ten times. The chain combines TRBV9 with TRBJ2-7; D perhaps matches TRBD1 (5 bases). The CDR3 runs to 16 residues. V was cut by 3 bases and J by 2 bases, with 18 bases left in between. The germline V gene encodes CDR1 SGDLS and CDR2 YYNGEE. Here the CDR3 DNA reads TGTGCCAGCAGCGCCCAGGGTGGGGCGGAGCCCTACGAGCAGTACTTC. Its translation is CASSAQGGAEPYEQYF.